This T cell receptor (beta chain) was documented in a study of identical twins. Whole-study findings and limits: Memory repertoires showed no such pattern, whereas abundant cord blood beta clonotypes carried fewer insertions.

CDR3 length equals 17 residues. Trimming stripped 5 bases from V and 7 bases from J, with 26 bases between. Germline CDR1 and CDR2: SGHTA and FQGNSA. Regarding this clonotype: What it recognizes is unknown.

A universal primer binding site was introduced by template switching. The final cDNA contained unique molecular identifiers. One entry per CDR3 protein, called by TCRdb with MiXCR from the 5' RACE reads. The sample has about 450,000 distinct CDR3 sequences; 18% are singletons. This TCR derives from a man in his fifties or sixties in good health. The chain couples TRBV7-2 to TRBJ1-2; maybe TRBD1 (5 bases). The sample taken for sequencing was naive T cells sorted from blood. The CDR3 is CASSPTSQGGDGGGYTF. The DNA for the CDR3 is TGTGCCAGCAGCCCCACTTCGCAGGGAGGAGACGGGGGTGGCTACACCTTC.